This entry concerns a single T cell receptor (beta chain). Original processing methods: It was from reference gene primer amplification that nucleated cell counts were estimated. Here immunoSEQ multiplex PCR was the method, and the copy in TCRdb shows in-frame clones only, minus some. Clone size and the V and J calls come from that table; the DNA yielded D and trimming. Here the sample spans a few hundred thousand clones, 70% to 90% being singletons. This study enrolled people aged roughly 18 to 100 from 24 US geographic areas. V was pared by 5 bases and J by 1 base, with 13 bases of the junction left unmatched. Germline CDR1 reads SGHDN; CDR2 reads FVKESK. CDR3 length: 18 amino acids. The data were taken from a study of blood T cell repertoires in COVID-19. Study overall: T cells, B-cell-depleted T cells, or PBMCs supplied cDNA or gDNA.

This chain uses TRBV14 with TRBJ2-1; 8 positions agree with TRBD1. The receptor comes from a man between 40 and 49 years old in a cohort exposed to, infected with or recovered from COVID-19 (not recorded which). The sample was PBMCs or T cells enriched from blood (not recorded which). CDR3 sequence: CASSVDRGGFGSYNEQFF. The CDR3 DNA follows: TGTGCCAGCAGCGTCGACAGGGGAGGTTTCGGTTCCTACAATGAGCAGTTCTTC.